Listed here are 2 T cell receptor beta chains from one sample, sequenced in a study of cytomegalovirus exposure and HLA in healthy donors. With 60 Vbeta and 13 Jbeta primers, the PCR was carried out. Sequencing was performed with immunoSEQ multiplex PCR; in TCRdb, only in-frame clones are kept and a portion is missing. Here the sample spans about 89,000 clones, less than 65% being singletons. Sample: PBMCs. Receptors originate from a woman between 25 and 40 years old in good health and CMV-seronegative.

The gene calls are TRBV9 and TRBJ2-5; 8 bases are shared with TRBD2. TRBJ2-7 explains the end of the DNA better; the J call may be wrong. CDR3 length equals 16 residues. Germline lookup yields CDR1 SGDLS and CDR2 YYNGEE. As DNA, the CDR3 is TGTGCCAGCAGCGTAGCAGAGGGACTAGGAAGCTACGAGCAGTACTTC. Protein: CASSVAEGLGSYEQYF.

V is TRBV7-2 and J is TRBJ2-6; D might be TRBD1 (6 bases). This CDR3 comprises 17 residues. Germline values: CDR1 SGHTA, CDR2 FQGNSA. Trimming took off 3 bases at V and 0 bases at J, with 12 bases between the two ends. CDR3 in DNA: TGTGCCAGCAGCTTTTTGACAGGCCACTCTGGGGCCAACGTCCTGACTTTC. It yields the protein CASSFLTGHSGANVLTF.